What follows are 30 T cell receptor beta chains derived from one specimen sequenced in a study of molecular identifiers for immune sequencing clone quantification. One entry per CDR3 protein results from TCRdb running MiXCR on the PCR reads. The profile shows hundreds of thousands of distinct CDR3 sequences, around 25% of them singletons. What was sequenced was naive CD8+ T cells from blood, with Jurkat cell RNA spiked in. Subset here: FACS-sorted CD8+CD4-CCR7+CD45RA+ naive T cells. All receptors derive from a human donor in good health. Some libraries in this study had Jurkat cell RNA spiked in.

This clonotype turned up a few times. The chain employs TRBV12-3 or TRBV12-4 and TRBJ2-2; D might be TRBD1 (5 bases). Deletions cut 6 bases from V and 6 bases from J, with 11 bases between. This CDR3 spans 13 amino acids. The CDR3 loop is CASSGTGAGELFF. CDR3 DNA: TGTGCCAGCAGCGGAACAGGCGCCGGGGAGCTGTTTTTT.

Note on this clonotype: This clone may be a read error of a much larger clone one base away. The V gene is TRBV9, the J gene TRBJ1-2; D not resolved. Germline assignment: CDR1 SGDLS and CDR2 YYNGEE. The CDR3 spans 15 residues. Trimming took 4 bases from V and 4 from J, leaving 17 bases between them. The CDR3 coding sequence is TGTGCCAGCAGCTCCGGAACGCCATCGCCCTATGGCTACACCTTC. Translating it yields CASSSGTPSPYGYTF.

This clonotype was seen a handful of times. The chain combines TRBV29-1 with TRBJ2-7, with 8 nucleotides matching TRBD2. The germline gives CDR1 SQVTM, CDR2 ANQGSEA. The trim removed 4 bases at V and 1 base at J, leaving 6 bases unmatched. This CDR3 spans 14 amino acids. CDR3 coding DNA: TGCAGCGTTGTGGAAGCGGGAGTGTCCTACGAGCAGTACTTC. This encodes CSVVEAGVSYEQYF.

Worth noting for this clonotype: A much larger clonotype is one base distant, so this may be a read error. The CDR3 DNA is TGCGCCAGCAGCTTGGTTGGGGACACCACAGGTACGCAGTATTTT. Translation gives CASSLVGDTTGTQYF. The rearrangement joins TRBV5-1 to TRBJ2-3, with a possible D match to TRBD1 (6 bases). This CDR3 region has 15 residues. Germline lookup yields CDR1 SGHRS and CDR2 YFSETQ.

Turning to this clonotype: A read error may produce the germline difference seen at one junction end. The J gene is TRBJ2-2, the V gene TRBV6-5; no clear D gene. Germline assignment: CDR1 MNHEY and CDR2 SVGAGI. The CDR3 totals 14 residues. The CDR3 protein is CASSYGQNTVELLF. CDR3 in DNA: TGTGCCAGCAGCTATGGTCAGAACACCGTAGAGCTGTTATTT.

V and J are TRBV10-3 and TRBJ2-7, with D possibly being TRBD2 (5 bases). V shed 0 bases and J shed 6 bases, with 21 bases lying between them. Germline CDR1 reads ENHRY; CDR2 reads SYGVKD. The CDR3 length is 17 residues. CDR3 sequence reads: CAISESAIGEGEREQYF. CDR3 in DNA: TGTGCCATCAGTGAGTCCGCTATTGGTGAGGGAGAGCGCGAGCAGTACTTC.

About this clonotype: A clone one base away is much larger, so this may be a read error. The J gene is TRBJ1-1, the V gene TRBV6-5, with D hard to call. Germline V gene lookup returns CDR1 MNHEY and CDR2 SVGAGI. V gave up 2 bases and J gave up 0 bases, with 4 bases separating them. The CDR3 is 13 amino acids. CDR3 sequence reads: CASSYEMNTEAFF. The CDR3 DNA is TGTGCCAGCAGTTACGAAATGAACACTGAAGCTTTCTTT.

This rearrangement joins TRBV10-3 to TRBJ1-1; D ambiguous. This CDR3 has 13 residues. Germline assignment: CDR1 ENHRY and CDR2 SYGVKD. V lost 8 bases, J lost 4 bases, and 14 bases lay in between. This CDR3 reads CAIAVGGLTEAFF. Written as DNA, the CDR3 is TGTGCCATCGCCGTGGGCGGGCTCACTGAAGCTTTCTTT.

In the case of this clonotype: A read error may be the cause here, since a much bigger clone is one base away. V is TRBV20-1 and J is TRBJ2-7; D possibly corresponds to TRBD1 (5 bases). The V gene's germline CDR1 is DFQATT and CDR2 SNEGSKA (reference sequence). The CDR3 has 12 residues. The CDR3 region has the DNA TGCAGCGTTGTTGACAGCTCCTACGAGCGGTACTTC. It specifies CSVVDSSYERYF.

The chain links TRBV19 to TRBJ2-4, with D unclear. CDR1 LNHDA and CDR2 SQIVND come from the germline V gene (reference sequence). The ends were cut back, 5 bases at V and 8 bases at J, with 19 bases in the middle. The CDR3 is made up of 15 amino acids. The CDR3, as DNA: TGTGCCAGTAGTGACCCGGGCTTCCGGGCGGACATTCAGTACTTC. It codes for CASSDPGFRADIQYF.

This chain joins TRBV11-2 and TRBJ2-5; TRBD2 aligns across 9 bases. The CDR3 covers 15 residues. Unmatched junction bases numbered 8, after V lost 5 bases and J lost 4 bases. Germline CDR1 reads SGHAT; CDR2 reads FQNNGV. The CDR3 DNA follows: TGTGCCAGCAGCCGCGCTCTAGCGGGGAGAGAGACCCAGTACTTC. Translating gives CASSRALAGRETQYF. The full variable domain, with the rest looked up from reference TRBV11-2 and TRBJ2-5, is EAGVAQSPRYKIIEKRQSVAFWCNPISGHATLYWYQQILGQGPKLLIQFQNNGVVDDSQLPKDRFSAERLKGVDSTLKIQPAKLEDSAVYLCASSRALAGRETQYFGPGTRLLVL.

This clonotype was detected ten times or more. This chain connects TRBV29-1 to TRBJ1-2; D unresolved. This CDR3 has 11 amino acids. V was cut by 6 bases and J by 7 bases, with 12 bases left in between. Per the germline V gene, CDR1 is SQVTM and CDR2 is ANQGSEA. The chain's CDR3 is CSVRHDFGYTF. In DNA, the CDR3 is TGCAGCGTCAGACATGATTTTGGCTACACCTTC.

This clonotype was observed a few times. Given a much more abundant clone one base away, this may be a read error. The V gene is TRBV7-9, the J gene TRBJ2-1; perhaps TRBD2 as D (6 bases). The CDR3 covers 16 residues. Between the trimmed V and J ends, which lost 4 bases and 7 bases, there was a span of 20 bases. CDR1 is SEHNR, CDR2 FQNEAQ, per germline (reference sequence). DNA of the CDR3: TGTGCCAGCAGCTCTCTTCGACGAGTCCGGGGGAATGAGCAGTTCTTC. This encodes CASSSLRRVRGNEQFF.

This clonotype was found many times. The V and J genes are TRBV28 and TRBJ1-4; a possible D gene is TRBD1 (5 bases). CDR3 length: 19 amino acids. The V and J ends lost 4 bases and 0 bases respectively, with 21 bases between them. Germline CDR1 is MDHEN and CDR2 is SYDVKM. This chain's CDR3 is CASSYPRDGSKPTNEKLFF. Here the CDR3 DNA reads TGTGCCAGCAGTTACCCGCGGGACGGATCAAAACCAACTAATGAAAAACTGTTTTTT. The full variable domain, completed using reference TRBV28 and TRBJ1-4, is DVKVTQSSRYLVKRTGEKVFLECVQDMDHENMFWYRQDPGLGLRLIYFSYDVKMKEKGDIPEGYSVSREKKERFSLILESASTNQTSMYLCASSYPRDGSKPTNEKLFFGSGTQLSVL.

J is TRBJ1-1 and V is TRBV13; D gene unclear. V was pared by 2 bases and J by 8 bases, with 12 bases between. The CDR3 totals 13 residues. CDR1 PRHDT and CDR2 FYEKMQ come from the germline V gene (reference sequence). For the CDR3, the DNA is TGTGCCAGCAGCTTAAGGGCCAGGCGAGAAGCTTTCTTT. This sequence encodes CASSLRARREAFF.

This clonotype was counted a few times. The CDR3, as DNA: TGTGCCAGAGAGGGGAACGGGACAGAATACGAGCAGTACTTC. Encoded protein: CAREGNGTEYEQYF. The V gene is TRBV2, the J gene TRBJ2-7; TRBD1 aligns across 7 bases. J gave up 4 bases and V 9 bases, and 12 bases lay outside the gene matches. The CDR3 is 14 residues long. Germline CDR1 SNHLY, CDR2 FYNNEI.

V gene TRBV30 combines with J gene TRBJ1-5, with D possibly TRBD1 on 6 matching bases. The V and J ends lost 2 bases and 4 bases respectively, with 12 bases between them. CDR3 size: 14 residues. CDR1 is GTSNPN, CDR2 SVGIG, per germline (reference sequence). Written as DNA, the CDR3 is TGTGCCTGGAGTCATGGACAGACAAATCAGCCCCAGCATTTT. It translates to CAWSHGQTNQPQHF.

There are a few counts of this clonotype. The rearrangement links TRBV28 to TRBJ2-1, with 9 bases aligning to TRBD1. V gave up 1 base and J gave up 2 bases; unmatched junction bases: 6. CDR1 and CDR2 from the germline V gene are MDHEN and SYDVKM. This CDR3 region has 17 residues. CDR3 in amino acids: CASSLFAGQGPYNEQFF. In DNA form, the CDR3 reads TGTGCCAGCAGTTTATTTGCGGGACAGGGCCCCTACAATGAGCAGTTCTTC.

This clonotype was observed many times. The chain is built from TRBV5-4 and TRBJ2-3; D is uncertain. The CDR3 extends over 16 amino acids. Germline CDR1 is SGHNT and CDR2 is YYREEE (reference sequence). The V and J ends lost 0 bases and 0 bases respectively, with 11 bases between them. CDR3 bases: TGTGCCAGCAGCTTGGGAGCGCTAACAAGCACAGATACGCAGTATTTT. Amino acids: CASSLGALTSTDTQYF.

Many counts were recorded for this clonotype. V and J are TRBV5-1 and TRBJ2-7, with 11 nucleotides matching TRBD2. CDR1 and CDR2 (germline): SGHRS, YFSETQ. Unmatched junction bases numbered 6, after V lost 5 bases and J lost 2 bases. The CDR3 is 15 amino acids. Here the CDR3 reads CASRPGLAETYEQYF. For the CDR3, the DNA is TGCGCCAGCAGACCGGGACTAGCGGAGACCTACGAGCAGTACTTC.

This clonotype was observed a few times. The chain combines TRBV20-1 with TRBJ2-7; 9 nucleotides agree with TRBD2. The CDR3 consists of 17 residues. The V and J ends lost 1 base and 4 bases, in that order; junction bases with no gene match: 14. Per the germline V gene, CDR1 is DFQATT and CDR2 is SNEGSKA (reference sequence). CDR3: CSARVRQSSGSVYEQYF. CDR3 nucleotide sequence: TGCAGTGCTAGAGTGCGACAGAGTAGCGGGAGCGTTTACGAGCAGTACTTC.

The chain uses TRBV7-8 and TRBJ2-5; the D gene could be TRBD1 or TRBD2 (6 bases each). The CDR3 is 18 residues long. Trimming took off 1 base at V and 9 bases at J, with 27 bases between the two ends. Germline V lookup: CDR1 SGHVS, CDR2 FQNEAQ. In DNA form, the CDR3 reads TGTGCCAGCAGCTTAGTCTTGGCGCGGTCGAGGGGGTGGGAGGCCCAGTACTTC. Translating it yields CASSLVLARSRGWEAQYF.

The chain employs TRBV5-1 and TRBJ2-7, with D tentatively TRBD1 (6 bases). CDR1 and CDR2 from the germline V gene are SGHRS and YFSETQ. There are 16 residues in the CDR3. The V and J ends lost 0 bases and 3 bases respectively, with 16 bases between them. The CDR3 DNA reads TGCGCCAGCAGCTTGGAGGAGCAGGGGTCTTTCTACGAGCAGTACTTC. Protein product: CASSLEEQGSFYEQYF.

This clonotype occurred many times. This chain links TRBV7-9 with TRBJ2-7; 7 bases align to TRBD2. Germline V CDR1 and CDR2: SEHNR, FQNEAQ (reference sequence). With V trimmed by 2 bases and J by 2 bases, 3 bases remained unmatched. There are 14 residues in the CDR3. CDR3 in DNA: TGTGCCAGCAGCTTATCTAGCGGCCCCTACGAGCAGTACTTC. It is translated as CASSLSSGPYEQYF.

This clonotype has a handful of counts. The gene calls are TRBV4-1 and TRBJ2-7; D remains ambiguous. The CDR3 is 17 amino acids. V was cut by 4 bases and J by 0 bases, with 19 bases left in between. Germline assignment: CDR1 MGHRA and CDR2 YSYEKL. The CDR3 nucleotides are TGCGCCAGCAGCCTCCACCATAGGGTAGTTGACTCCTACGAGCAGTACTTC. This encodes CASSLHHRVVDSYEQYF.

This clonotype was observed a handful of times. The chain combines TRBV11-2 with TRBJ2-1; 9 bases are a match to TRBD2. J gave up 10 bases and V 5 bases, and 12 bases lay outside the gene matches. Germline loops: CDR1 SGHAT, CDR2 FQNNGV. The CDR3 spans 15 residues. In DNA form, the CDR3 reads TGTGCCAGCAGCCCCGATCACGGCGGGAGGGAGGAGCAGTTCTTC. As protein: CASSPDHGGREEQFF. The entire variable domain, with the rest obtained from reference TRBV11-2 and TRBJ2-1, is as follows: EAGVAQSPRYKIIEKRQSVAFWCNPISGHATLYWYQQILGQGPKLLIQFQNNGVVDDSQLPKDRFSAERLKGVDSTLKIQPAKLEDSAVYLCASSPDHGGREEQFFGPGTRLTVL.

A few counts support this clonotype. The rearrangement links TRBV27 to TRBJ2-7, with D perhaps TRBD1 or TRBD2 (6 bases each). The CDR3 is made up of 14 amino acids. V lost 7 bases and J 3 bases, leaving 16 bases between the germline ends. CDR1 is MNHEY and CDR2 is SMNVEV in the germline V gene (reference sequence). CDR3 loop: CASTTLGGLYEQYF. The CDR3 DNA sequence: TGTGCCAGCACCACACTTGGGGGGCTCTACGAGCAGTACTTC.

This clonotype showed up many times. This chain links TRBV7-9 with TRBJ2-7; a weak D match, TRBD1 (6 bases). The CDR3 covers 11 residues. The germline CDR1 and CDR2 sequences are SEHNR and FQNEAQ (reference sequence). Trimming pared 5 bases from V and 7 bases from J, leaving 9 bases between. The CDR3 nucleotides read TGTGCCAGCAGCAGGGGGAGAGAGCAGTACTTC. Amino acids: CASSRGREQYF.

The CDR3 protein is CAWSVLQDYEQYF. CDR3 DNA sequence: TGTGCCTGGAGTGTACTTCAGGACTACGAGCAGTACTTC. The genes are TRBV30 and TRBJ2-7, with D uncertain. Trimming removed 0 bases at V and 3 bases at J, with 9 bases between. The CDR3 is 13 residues long. Germline-derived CDR1 and CDR2 are GTSNPN and SVGIG (reference sequence).

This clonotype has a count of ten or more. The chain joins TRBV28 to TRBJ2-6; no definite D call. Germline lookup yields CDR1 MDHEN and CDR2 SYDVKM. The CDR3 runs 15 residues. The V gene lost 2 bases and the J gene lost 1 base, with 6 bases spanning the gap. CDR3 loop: CASSLEGSGANVLTF. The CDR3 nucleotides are TGTGCCAGCAGTTTAGAAGGGTCTGGGGCCAACGTCCTGACTTTC. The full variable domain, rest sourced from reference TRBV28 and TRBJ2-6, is DVKVTQSSRYLVKRTGEKVFLECVQDMDHENMFWYRQDPGLGLRLIYFSYDVKMKEKGDIPEGYSVSREKKERFSLILESASTNQTSMYLCASSLEGSGANVLTFGAGSRLTVL.